These 29 T cell receptor beta chains were sequenced from one sample in a study of T cells in Graves' hyperthyroidism and ophthalmopathy. It was RNA transcripts that yielded the amplified TCR beta CDR3 regions. The HTBI set primed first-round TCR CDR3 RT-PCR. TCRdb re-analysed the multiplex PCR reads in MiXCR, keeping a single row per CDR3 protein. In the table there are about 460,000 distinct CDR3 sequences, roughly 23% of which are singletons. Sequencing input: blood. The receptors shown here come from a woman aged 65 to 85 with Graves' ophthalmopathy.

The CDR3 sequence: CASSYGASNQPQHF. The DNA of the CDR3 is TGTGCCAGCAGTTACGGGGCTAGCAATCAGCCCCAGCATTTT. The V call is TRBV6-2 or TRBV6-3, the J call TRBJ1-5, with TRBD1 as a possible D gene (5 bases). Germline CDR1 MNHEY, CDR2 SVGEGT. The CDR3 covers 14 residues. V was cut by 2 bases and J by 0 bases, with 5 bases left in between.

This clonotype showed up just a few times. Here the CDR3 DNA reads TGTGCCAGCAGTGAGACAGTACTAGGAAACACCATATATTTT. Its protein is CASSETVLGNTIYF. V usage is TRBV2 and J usage is TRBJ1-3, with D tentatively TRBD1 (5 bases). The ends were cut back, 3 bases at V and 4 bases at J, with 10 bases in the middle. Germline V lookup: CDR1 SNHLY, CDR2 FYNNEI. This CDR3 spans 14 amino acids. Variable domain in full (rest from reference TRBV2 and TRBJ1-3): EPEVTQTPSHQVTQMGQEVILRCVPISNHLYFYWYRQILGQKVEFLVSFYNNEISEKSEIFDDQFSVERPDGSNFTLKIRSTKLEDSAMYFCASSETVLGNTIYFGEGSWLTVV.

This clonotype was counted at least ten times. The chain recombines TRBV5-1 with TRBJ2-1; 13 nucleotides match TRBD2. The CDR3 consists of 16 residues. V was pared by 6 bases and J by 2 bases, with 5 bases of the junction left unmatched. Germline V CDR1 and CDR2: SGHRS, YFSETQ. CDR3 amino acids: CASTKGLAGAYNEQFF. CDR3 sequence (DNA): TGCGCCAGCACTAAAGGACTAGCGGGAGCCTACAATGAGCAGTTCTTC.

The J gene is TRBJ2-1, the V gene TRBV7-2; 9 nucleotides line up with TRBD2. The V and J ends lost 5 bases and 6 bases, in that order; junction bases with no gene match: 14. The CDR3 spans 17 residues. Germline CDR1 and CDR2: SGHTA and FQGNSA. The CDR3 DNA follows: TGTGCCAGCAGCACCGGTGGGGCTAGCGGGATGTGCAATGAGCAGTTCTTC. Its protein is CASSTGGASGMCNEQFF. The full variable domain, rest sourced from reference TRBV7-2 and TRBJ2-1, is GAGVSQSPSNKVTEKGKDVELRCDPISGHTALYWYRQSLGQGLEFLIYFQGNSAPDKSGLPSDRFSAERTGGSVSTLTIQRTQQEDSAVYLCASSTGGASGMCNEQFFGPGTRLTVL.

The chain couples TRBV10-3 to TRBJ1-2; no firm D call. The germline V gene has CDR1 ENHRY and CDR2 SYGVKD. This CDR3 spans 16 amino acids. V lost 2 bases and J lost 1, with 14 bases in between. DNA for the CDR3: TGTGCCATCAGTGAGCACCCGGGGAGTTATAACTATGGCTACACCTTC. This gives the protein CAISEHPGSYNYGYTF.

A few counts support this clonotype. V gene TRBV7-9 combines with J gene TRBJ1-1; D is unresolved. From germline, CDR1 is SEHNR and CDR2 FQNEAQ (reference sequence). This CDR3 is 15 amino acids long. V lost 0 bases, J lost 1 base, and 9 bases lay in between. The CDR3, as DNA: TGTGCCAGCAGCTTAGCGTTGGCAGCGAACACTGAAGCTTTCTTT. Protein sequence: CASSLALAANTEAFF.

This clonotype was recorded at least ten times. The CDR3 here is CASPAAPSGTSQMTQYF. CDR3 DNA sequence: TGTGCCAGCCCCGCCGCCCCAAGTGGGACTAGCCAGATGACCCAGTACTTC. This chain joins TRBV2 and TRBJ2-5; TRBD2 matches at 9 bases. The germline CDR1 and CDR2 sequences are SNHLY and FYNNEI. This CDR3 is built from 17 residues. V shed 8 bases and J 7 bases; nucleotides not matched to a gene: 20.

The V call is TRBV5-1, the J call TRBJ2-2, with 8 bases matching TRBD1. This CDR3 is 15 amino acids long. Germline loops: CDR1 SGHRS, CDR2 YFSETQ. V lost 4 bases and J lost 2; bases outside the gene matches: 4. As DNA, the CDR3 is TGCGCCAGCAGCCAGGGACAGGAAAACACCGGGGAGCTGTTTTTT. Amino acids: CASSQGQENTGELFF.

The rearrangement uses TRBV12-3 or TRBV12-4 and TRBJ1-1; D is unclear. V was clipped by 0 bases and J by 5 bases, with 10 bases between them. There are 14 residues in the CDR3. The CDR3 loop reads CASSLALMGTEAFF. The CDR3 coding sequence is TGTGCCAGCAGTTTAGCCCTCATGGGGACTGAAGCTTTCTTT.

This clonotype was seen ten or more times. J is TRBJ2-3 and V is TRBV20-1; D is perhaps TRBD2 (6 bases). Germline lookup yields CDR1 DFQATT and CDR2 SNEGSKA (reference sequence). The CDR3 length is 12 residues. V was trimmed by 8 bases and J by 0 bases, leaving 9 bases between them. DNA for the CDR3: TGCAGTTTAGCGGCTAGCACAGATACGCAGTATTTT. Translating it yields CSLAASTDTQYF.

This clonotype occurred a few times. The rearrangement uses TRBV12-3 or TRBV12-4 and TRBJ1-4; 7 bases are a match to TRBD1. V dropped 3 bases and J dropped 8; count of bases not matched to a gene: 6. There are 14 residues in the CDR3. The CDR3 spells CASSFGVGGEKLFF. The CDR3 DNA is TGTGCCAGCAGTTTTGGGGTAGGGGGCGAAAAACTGTTTTTT.

In regard to this clonotype: No conserved phenylalanine or tryptophan ends this CDR3, so it is likely a read error. This chain uses TRBV20-1 with TRBJ1-6; D is undetermined. CDR3 length: 13 amino acids. The ends were cut back, 4 bases at V and 5 bases at J, with 9 bases in the middle. Germline V gene data show CDR1 as DFQATT and CDR2 as SNEGSKA (reference sequence). For the CDR3, the DNA is TGCAGTGCTATGAGACCGAATAATTCACCCCTCCACCTT. It translates to CSAMRPNNSPLHL.

The rearrangement joins TRBV12-3 or TRBV12-4 to TRBJ2-7, with 8 bases that match TRBD1. Unmatched junction bases numbered 13, after V lost 6 bases and J lost 6 bases. CDR3 length: 15 amino acids. The CDR3 nucleotides are TGTGCCAGCAGCCTCACGACAGGGGTAGGTGGCGAGCAGTACTTC. This translates into CASSLTTGVGGEQYF.

The CDR3 protein is CSGGTVNQPQHF. The CDR3 nucleotides are TGCAGCGGCGGGACAGTCAATCAGCCCCAGCATTTT. The chain combines TRBV20-1 with TRBJ1-5, with 7 bases matching TRBD1. CDR3 length equals 12 residues. Germline CDR1 DFQATT, CDR2 SNEGSKA (reference sequence).

The V call is TRBV9, the J call TRBJ2-1; 7 nucleotides match TRBD2. This CDR3 has 15 residues. V gave up 4 bases and J gave up 2 bases; unmatched junction bases: 6. Germline loops: CDR1 SGDLS, CDR2 YYNGEE. CDR3 in DNA: TGTGCCAGCAGCTCCGGGGGGATGGCCTACAATGAGCAGTTCTTC. Its translation is CASSSGGMAYNEQFF.

The chain uses TRBV5-6 and TRBJ1-2; 10 bases agree with TRBD1. Trimming at V came to 3 bases and at J to 6 bases, leaving 11 bases not matched to a gene. Germline V lookup: CDR1 SGHDT, CDR2 YYEEEE. The CDR3 spans 16 residues. In nucleotides, the CDR3 is TGTGCCAGCAGCTCAACCGGGACAGGGGCGTATGATGGCTACACCTTC. This encodes CASSSTGTGAYDGYTF.

There are a few counts of this clonotype. The chain combines TRBV10-3 with TRBJ2-3, with D possibly being TRBD1 or TRBD2 (5 bases each). Trimming stripped 3 bases from V and 0 bases from J, with 13 bases between. The length of the CDR3 is 16 residues. Germline loops: CDR1 ENHRY, CDR2 SYGVKD. Here the CDR3 reads CAISDGASRSTDTQYF. The DNA of the CDR3 is TGTGCCATCAGTGATGGGGCTAGCAGGAGCACAGATACGCAGTATTTT.

This clonotype was seen at least ten times. The V gene is TRBV2, the J gene TRBJ2-1; 10 nucleotides match TRBD2. The germline V gene encodes CDR1 SNHLY and CDR2 FYNNEI. This CDR3 region has 14 residues. The junction had 6 bases not matched to a gene; V was cut back by 6 bases and J by 7 bases. The CDR3 loop reads CASRGASGSNEQFF. In nucleotides, the CDR3 is TGTGCCAGCAGGGGGGCTAGCGGGAGTAATGAGCAGTTCTTC.

This rearrangement joins TRBV5-1 to TRBJ2-5, with TRBD2 matching 9 bases. V shed 0 bases, J shed 5 bases, and the junction held 11 bases outside the gene matches. The CDR3 length is 17 residues. Germline V gene lookup returns CDR1 SGHRS and CDR2 YFSETQ. This CDR3 is CASSLALAGGPQETQYF. The CDR3 DNA is TGCGCCAGCAGCTTGGCCCTGGCGGGAGGGCCCCAGGAGACCCAGTACTTC.

This chain uses TRBV30 with TRBJ2-2; tentatively, D is TRBD1 or TRBD2 (5 bases each). The CDR3 contains 12 residues. V was shortened by 2 bases and J by 9 bases, with 10 bases between the two germline ends. Germline V gene sequence: CDR1 GTSNPN, CDR2 SVGIG (reference sequence). DNA for the CDR3: TGTGCCTGGAGTTCCGGGACGAGGGAGCTGTTTTTT. It encodes CAWSSGTRELFF.

In this sample, this clonotype turned up a few times. J is TRBJ2-3 and V is TRBV7-8; 8 nucleotides match TRBD2. V lost 5 bases and J lost 1; bases outside the gene matches: 8. The germline V gene encodes CDR1 SGHVS and CDR2 FQNEAQ. CDR3 length: 16 residues. The CDR3 loop is CASSAQGAGGTDTQYF. CDR3 DNA: TGTGCCAGCAGCGCCCAAGGAGCGGGGGGCACAGATACGCAGTATTTT.

A note on this clonotype: A much larger clone differs by one base, so this may be a read error. The chain has TRBV7-3 and TRBJ1-1, with a tentative D call TRBD1 (6 bases). There are 13 residues in the CDR3. CDR1 SGHTA and CDR2 FQGTGA come from the germline V gene. In DNA form, the CDR3 reads TGTGCCAGCAGCTTAATGGGGGACACTGAAACTTTCTTT. It encodes CASSLMGDTETFF. Drawing the rest from reference TRBV7-3 and TRBJ1-1, the complete variable domain is GAGVSQTPSNKVTEKGKYVELRCDPISGHTALYWYRQSLGQGPEFLIYFQGTGAADDSGLPNDRFFAVRPEGSVSTLKIQRTERGDSAVYLCASSLMGDTETFFGQGTRLTVV.

The chain carries TRBV7-6 and TRBJ1-1; no reliable D call. From germline, CDR1 is SGHVS and CDR2 FNYEAQ. The V gene lost 4 bases and the J gene lost 4 bases, with 16 bases spanning the gap. The length of the CDR3 is 15 residues. This CDR3 is CASSSRVTSVTEAFF. The CDR3 DNA sequence: TGTGCCAGCAGCTCTCGAGTGACGTCGGTCACTGAAGCTTTCTTT.

V gene TRBV5-1 combines with J gene TRBJ2-7, with 7 positions matching TRBD1. In germline, CDR1 is SGHRS, CDR2 YFSETQ. This CDR3 has 15 amino acids. The junction had 8 bases not matched to a gene; V was cut back by 3 bases and J by 2 bases. CDR3 in amino acids: CASSYEGTVTYEQYF. The CDR3 coding sequence is TGCGCCAGCAGCTACGAGGGGACAGTCACCTACGAGCAGTACTTC.

CDR3 sequence reads: CASSQGQGMGETQYF. The CDR3 coding sequence is TGTGCCAGCAGTCAGGGACAGGGGATGGGGGAGACCCAGTACTTC. The V gene is TRBV5-8, the J gene TRBJ2-5; 10 nucleotides line up with TRBD1. Losses at the gene ends were 5 bases for V and 5 bases for J; bases not matched to a gene: 9. This CDR3 comprises 15 residues. The germline CDR1 and CDR2 sequences are SGHTS and YDEGEE.

Regarding this clonotype: A read error may account for a junction end that differs from germline. The chain's CDR3 is CAASRDYGQGYEQYF. For the CDR3, the DNA is TGTGCCGCCAGCAGAGATTATGGACAGGGATACGAGCAGTACTTC. The chain couples TRBV15 to TRBJ2-7, with 8 bases identical to TRBD1. Germline CDR1 reads LNHNV; CDR2 reads YYDKDF (reference sequence). This CDR3 is 15 amino acids long.

This clonotype appeared a few times. The chain recombines TRBV7-9 with TRBJ2-7; TRBD2 is a possible D gene (7 bases). Trimming cost V 2 bases and J 0 bases, with 14 bases left between them. There are 16 residues in the CDR3. Germline loops: CDR1 SEHNR, CDR2 FQNEAQ (reference sequence). The CDR3 DNA reads as TGTGCCAGCAGCTTAAGCCTGGGAGGGGGCTCCTACGAGCAGTACTTC. It translates to CASSLSLGGGSYEQYF.

To note about this clonotype: A much larger clone is a single base away; this may be a read error. The chain carries TRBV10-3 and TRBJ1-2; D possibly corresponds to TRBD1 (6 bases). The CDR3 is made up of 13 amino acids. V was cut by 11 bases and J by 7 bases, with 20 bases left in between. CDR1 is ENHRY and CDR2 is SYGVKD in the germline V gene. CDR3 in amino acids: CASTARGSCGYTF. The CDR3, as DNA: TGTGCCTCCACGGCCAGGGGCTCCTGTGGCTACACCTTC.

This clonotype was detected many times. The V gene is TRBV7-9, the J gene TRBJ2-5; 10 nucleotides agree with TRBD1. The CDR3 spans 14 residues. CDR1 and CDR2 from the germline V gene are SEHNR and FQNEAQ (reference sequence). J lost 3 bases, V lost 3 bases, and 1 base had no gene match. The CDR3 sequence: CASSLTGGEETQYF. CDR3 nucleotide sequence: TGTGCCAGCAGCTTGACAGGGGGCGAAGAGACCCAGTACTTC.